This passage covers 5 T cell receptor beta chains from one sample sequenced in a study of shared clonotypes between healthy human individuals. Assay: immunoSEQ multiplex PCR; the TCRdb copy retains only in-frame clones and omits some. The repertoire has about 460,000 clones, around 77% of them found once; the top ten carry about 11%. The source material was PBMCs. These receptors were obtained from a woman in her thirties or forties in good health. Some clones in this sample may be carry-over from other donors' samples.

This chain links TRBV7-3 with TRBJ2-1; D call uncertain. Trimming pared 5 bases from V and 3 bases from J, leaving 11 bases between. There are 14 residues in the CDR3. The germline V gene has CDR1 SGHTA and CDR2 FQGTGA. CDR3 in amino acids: CASSTLGSYNEQFF. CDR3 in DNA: TGTGCCAGCAGCACCCTAGGTAGCTACAATGAGCAGTTCTTC.

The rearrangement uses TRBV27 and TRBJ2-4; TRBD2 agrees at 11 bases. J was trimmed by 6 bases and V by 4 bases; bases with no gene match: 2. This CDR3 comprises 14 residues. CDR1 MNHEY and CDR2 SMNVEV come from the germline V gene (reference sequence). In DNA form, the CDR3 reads TGTGCCAGCAGTTCCGGGACTAGCGGAAACATTCAGTACTTC. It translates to CASSSGTSGNIQYF.

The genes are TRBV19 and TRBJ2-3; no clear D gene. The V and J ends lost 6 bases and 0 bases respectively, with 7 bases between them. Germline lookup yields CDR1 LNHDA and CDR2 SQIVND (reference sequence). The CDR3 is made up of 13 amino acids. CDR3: CASRLGSTDTQYF. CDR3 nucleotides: TGTGCCAGTAGGCTCGGGAGCACAGATACGCAGTATTTT.

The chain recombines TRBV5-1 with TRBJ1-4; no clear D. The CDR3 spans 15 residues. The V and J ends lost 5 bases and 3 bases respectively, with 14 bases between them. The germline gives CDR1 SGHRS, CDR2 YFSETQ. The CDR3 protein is CASRQQPVANEKLFF. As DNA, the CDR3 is TGCGCCAGCAGACAGCAGCCGGTTGCTAATGAAAAACTGTTTTTT.

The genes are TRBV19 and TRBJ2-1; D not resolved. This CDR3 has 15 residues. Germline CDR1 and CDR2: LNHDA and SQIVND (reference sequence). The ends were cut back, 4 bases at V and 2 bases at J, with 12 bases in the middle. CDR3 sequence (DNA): TGTGCCAGTAGTAATATGCGCTTAGCCTACAATGAGCAGTTCTTC. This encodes CASSNMRLAYNEQFF.